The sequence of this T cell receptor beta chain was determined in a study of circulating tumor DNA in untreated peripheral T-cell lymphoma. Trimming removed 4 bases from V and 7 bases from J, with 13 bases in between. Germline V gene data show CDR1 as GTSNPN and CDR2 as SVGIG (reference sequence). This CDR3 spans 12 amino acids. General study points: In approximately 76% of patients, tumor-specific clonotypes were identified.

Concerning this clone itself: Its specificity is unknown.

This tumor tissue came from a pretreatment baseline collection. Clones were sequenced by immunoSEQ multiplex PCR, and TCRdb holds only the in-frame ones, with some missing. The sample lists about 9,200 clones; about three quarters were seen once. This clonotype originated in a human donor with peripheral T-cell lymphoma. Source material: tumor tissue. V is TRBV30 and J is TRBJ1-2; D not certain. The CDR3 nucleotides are TGTGCCTGGAAGATAAGTTGGAGTGGCTACACCTTC. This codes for CAWKISWSGYTF.